The entry below describes one TCR beta chain. From 3500 ng of total RNA, each TCR library was prepared. TCRdb re-analyzed the 5' RACE reads; it lists each CDR3 protein once, without DNA. Its listing shows 400,000 to 500,000 distinct CDR3 sequences. The data were taken from a study of monozygotic twins with inflammatory bowel disease. This CDR3 region has 14 residues. The germline gives CDR1 LGHDT, CDR2 YNNKEL (reference sequence). This chain uses TRBV3-1 with TRBJ1-2; TCRdb's D call, TRBD1, is unchecked because there is no DNA. The sample was blood. The sequence was collected from a human donor with ulcerative colitis or Crohn's disease, or a healthy co-twin of an affected twin (not recorded which). CDR3 loop: CASSQESGVYGYTF.